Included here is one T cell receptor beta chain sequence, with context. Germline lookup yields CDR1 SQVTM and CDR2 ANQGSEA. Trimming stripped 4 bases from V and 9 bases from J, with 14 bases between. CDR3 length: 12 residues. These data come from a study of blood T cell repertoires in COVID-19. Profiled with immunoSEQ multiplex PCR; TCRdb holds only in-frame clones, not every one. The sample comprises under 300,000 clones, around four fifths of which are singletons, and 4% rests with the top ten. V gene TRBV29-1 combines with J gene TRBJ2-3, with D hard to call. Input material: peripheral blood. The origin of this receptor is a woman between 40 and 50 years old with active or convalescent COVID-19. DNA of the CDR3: TGCAGCGTTGCGGCACAGTCTGAAACGCAGTATTTT. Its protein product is CSVAAQSETQYF.